The subject of this entry is one TCR beta chain. The data derive from a study of control samples from healthy donors and cancer patients. Generated by immunoSEQ multiplex PCR, the TCRdb table keeps only in-frame clones and is missing some. The sample shows 90,000 or so clones, 70% to 85% of them seen only once. What was sequenced was PBMCs. The source is a man aged 65 to 85 with lung cancer.

Written as DNA, the CDR3 is TGTGCCAGCAGTTCGGGGGTCTACGAGCAGTACTTC. Translation: CASSSGVYEQYF. The chain combines TRBV27 with TRBJ2-7; possible D gene TRBD2, 6 bases. CDR3 length: 12 amino acids. V was trimmed by 4 bases and J by 3 bases, leaving 7 bases between them. Germline CDR1 MNHEY, CDR2 SMNVEV (reference sequence).